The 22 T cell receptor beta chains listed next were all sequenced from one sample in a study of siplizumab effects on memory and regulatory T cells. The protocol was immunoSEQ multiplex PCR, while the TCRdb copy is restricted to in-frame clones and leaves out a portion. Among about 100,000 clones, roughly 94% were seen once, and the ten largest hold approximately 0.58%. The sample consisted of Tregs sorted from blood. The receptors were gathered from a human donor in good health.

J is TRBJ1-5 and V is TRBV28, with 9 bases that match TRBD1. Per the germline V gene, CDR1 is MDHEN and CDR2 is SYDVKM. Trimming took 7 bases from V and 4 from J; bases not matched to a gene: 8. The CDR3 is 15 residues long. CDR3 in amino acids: CASTLGQGLNQPQHF. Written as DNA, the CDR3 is TGTGCCAGCACTTTGGGACAGGGCTTAAATCAGCCCCAGCATTTT.

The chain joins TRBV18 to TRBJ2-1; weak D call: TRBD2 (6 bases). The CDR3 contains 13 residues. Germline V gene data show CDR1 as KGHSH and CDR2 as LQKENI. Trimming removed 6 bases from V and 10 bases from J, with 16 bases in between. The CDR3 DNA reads TGTGCCAGCTCCCCTGAACTCGGACTAGAGCAGTTCTTC. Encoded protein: CASSPELGLEQFF.

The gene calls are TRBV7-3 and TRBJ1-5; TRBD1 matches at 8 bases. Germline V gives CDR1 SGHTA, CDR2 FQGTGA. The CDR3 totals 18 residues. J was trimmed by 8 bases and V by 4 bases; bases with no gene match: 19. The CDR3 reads CASSSRVWRQGAQEPQHF. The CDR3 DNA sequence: TGTGCCAGCAGCTCCCGCGTCTGGCGGCAGGGGGCGCAAGAGCCCCAGCATTTT.

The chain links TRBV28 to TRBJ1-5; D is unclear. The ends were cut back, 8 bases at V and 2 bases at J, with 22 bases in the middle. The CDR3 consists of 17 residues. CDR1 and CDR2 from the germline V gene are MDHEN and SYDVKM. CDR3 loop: CASAEISGVLRNQPQHF. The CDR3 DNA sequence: TGTGCCAGCGCCGAGATTAGCGGGGTATTGCGCAATCAGCCCCAGCATTTT.

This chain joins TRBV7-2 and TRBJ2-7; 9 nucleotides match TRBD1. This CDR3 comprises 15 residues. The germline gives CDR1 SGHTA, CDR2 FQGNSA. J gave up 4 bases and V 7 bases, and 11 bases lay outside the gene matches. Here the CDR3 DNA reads TGTGCCAGCAAAAAAACCGGGACAGGGATTTACGAGCAGTACTTC. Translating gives CASKKTGTGIYEQYF.

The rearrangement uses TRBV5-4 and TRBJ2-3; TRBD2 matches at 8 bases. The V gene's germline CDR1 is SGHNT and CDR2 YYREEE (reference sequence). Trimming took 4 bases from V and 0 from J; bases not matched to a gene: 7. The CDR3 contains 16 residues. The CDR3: CASSPGGGRSTDTQYF. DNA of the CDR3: TGTGCCAGCAGCCCTGGAGGCGGGAGGAGCACAGATACGCAGTATTTT.

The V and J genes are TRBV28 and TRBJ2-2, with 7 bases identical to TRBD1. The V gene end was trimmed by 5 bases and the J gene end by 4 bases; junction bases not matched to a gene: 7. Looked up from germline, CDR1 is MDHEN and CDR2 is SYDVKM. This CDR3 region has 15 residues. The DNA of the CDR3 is TGTGCCAGCAGTCCGCCCCGACAGGGCACCGGGGAGCTGTTTTTT. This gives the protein CASSPPRQGTGELFF.

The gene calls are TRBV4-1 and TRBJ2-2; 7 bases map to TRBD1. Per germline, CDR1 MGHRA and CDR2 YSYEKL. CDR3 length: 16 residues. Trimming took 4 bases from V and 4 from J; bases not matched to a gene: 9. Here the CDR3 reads CASSRGQPLGTGELFF. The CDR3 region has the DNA TGCGCCAGCAGCCGGGGACAGCCGTTGGGCACCGGGGAGCTGTTTTTT.

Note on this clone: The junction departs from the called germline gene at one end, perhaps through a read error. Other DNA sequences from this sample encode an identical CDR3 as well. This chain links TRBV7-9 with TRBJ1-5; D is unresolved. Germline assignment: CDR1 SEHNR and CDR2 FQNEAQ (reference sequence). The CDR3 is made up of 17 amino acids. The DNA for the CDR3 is TGCGCCAGCAGCTTAGATCTTGGGTTAAGGAGCAATCAGCCCCAGCATTTT. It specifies CASSLDLGLRSNQPQHF.

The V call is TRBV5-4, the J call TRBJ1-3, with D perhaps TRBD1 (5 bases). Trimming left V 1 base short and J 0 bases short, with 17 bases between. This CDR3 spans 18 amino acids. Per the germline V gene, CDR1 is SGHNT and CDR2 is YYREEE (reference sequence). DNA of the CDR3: TGTGCCAGCAGCTTGCGGGGACGCCTGGAGAGCTCTGGAAACACCATATATTTT. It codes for CASSLRGRLESSGNTIYF.

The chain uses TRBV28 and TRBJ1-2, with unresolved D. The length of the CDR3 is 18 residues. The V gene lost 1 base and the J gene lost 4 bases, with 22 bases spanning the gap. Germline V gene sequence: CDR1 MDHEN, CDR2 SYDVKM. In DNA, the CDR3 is TGTGCCAGCAGTTTATCTCATGCTCCCAACCGGATCCGCTATGGCTACACCTTC. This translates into CASSLSHAPNRIRYGYTF.

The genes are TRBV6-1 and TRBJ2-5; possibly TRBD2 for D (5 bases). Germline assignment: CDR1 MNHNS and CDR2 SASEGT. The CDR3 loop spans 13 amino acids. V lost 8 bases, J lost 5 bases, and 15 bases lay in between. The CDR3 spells CASLLRGGETQYF. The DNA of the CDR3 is TGTGCCAGCTTACTCCGGGGTGGGGAGACCCAGTACTTC.

The DNA for the CDR3 is TGCGCCAGCAGCCAAGAGGCGGGAGGGCCGACCAATGAGCAGTTCTTC. Translated, it gives CASSQEAGGPTNEQFF. The gene calls are TRBV4-1 and TRBJ2-1; 9 positions agree with TRBD2. The CDR3 has 16 amino acids. CDR1 is MGHRA, CDR2 YSYEKL, per germline. V shed 0 bases and J 6 bases; nucleotides not matched to a gene: 6.

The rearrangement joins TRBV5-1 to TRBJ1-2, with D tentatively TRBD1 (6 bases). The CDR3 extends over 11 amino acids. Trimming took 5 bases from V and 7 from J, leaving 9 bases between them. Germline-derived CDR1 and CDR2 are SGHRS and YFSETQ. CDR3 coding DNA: TGCGCCAGCAGGACAGGAAGTGGCTACACCTTC. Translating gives CASRTGSGYTF.

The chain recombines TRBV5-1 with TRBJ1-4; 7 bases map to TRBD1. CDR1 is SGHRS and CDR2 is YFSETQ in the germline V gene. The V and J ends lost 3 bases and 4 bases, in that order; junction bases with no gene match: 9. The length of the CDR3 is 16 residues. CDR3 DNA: TGCGCCAGCAGCTCAGACAGGGTCGGGCTTAATGAAAAACTGTTTTTT. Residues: CASSSDRVGLNEKLFF.

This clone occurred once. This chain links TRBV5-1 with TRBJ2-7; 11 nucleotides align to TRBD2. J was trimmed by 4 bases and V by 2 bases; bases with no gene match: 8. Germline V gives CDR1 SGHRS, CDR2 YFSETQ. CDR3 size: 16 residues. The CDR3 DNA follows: TGCGCCAGCAGCTTATACCCACTAGCGGGAGAATACGAGCAGTACTTC. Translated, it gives CASSLYPLAGEYEQYF.

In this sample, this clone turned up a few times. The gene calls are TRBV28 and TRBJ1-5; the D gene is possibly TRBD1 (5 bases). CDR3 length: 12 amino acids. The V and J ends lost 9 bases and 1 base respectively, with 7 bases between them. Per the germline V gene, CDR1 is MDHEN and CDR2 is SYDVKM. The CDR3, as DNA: TGTGCCAGTTCAGGGAGCAATCAGCCCCAGCATTTT. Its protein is CASSGSNQPQHF.

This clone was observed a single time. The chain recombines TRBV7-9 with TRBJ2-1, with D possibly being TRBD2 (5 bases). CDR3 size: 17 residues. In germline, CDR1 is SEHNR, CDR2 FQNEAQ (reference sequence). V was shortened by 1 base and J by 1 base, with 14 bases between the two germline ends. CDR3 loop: CASSLGRRRGSYNEQFF. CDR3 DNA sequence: TGTGCCAGCAGCTTAGGGAGGCGTCGGGGTTCCTACAATGAGCAGTTCTTC.

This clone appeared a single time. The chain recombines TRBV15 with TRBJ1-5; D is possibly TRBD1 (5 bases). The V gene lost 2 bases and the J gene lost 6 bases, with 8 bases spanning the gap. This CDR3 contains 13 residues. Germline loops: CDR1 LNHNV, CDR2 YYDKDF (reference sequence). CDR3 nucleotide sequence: TGTGCCACCAGCAGATCGGGGGGTCAGCCCCAGCATTTT. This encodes CATSRSGGQPQHF.

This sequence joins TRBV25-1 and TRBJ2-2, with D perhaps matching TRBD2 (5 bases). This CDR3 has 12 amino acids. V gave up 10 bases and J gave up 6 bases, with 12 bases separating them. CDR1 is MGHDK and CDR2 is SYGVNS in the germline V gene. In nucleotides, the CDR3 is TGTGCCACCAAAGGACTCGCCGGGGAGCTGTTTTTT. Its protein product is CATKGLAGELFF.

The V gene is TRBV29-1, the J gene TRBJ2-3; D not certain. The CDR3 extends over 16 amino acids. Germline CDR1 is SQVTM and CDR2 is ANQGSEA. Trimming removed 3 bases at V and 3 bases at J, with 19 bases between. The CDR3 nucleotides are TGCAGCGTTGATGGGCTAGAAAAAATGGCGACAGATACGCAGTATTTT. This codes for CSVDGLEKMATDTQYF.

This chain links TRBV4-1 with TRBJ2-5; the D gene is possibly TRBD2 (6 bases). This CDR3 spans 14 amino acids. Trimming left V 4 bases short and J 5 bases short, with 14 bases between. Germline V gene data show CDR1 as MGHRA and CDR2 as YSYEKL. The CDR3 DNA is TGCGCCAGCAGCCCCCAGCGGGCCGGCGAGACCCAGTACTTC. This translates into CASSPQRAGETQYF.